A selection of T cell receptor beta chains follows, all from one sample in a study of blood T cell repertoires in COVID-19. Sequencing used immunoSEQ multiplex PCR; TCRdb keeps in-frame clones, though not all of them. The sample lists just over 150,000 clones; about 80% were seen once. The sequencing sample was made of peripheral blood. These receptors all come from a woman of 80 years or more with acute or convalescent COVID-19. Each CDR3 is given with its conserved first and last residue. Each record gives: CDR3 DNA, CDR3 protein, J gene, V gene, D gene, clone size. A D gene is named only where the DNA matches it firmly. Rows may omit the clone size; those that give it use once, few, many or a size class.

TGTGCCAGCTCACCAGTGACGTCTCTCCAGGGGTCTGGGGCCAACGTCCTGACTTTC | CASSPVTSLQGSGANVLTF | TRBJ2-6 | TRBV18 | - | -
TGTGCCTGGAGTCGCCCGGGCACAGATACGCAGTATTTT | CAWSRPGTDTQYF | TRBJ2-3 | TRBV30 | - | -
TGTGCCAGCGGAGCTTACAGGGGGGTTGATGGCTACACCTTC | CASGAYRGVDGYTF | TRBJ1-2 | TRBV28 | TRBD1 | -
TGTGCCAGCAGCTTAGTTGGGACTAGCGGGACAGTTGAGCAGTTCTTC | CASSLVGTSGTVEQFF | TRBJ2-1 | TRBV7-2 | TRBD2 | -
TGCGCCAGCCGGGGGGGACCCGAGATGTACGAGCAGTACTTC | CASRGGPEMYEQYF | TRBJ2-7 | TRBV5-1 | TRBD2 | -
TGTGCCATATCGGGACTTTCAGGGCAGTACTTC | CAISGLSGQYF | TRBJ2-7 | TRBV10-3 | - | -
TGCGCCAGCAGCCCCCGGGACTCTGGAAACACCATATATTTT | CASSPRDSGNTIYF | TRBJ1-3 | TRBV5-1 | - | -
TGTGCCAGCAGTCCCTCGACAGGGTGGTCCTACGAGCAGTACTTC | CASSPSTGWSYEQYF | TRBJ2-7 | TRBV6-5 | TRBD1 | -
TGCGCCAGCAGCTGGGGACAGGGAACTAATGAAAAACTGTTTTTT | CASSWGQGTNEKLFF | TRBJ1-4 | TRBV5-1 | TRBD1 | -
TGTGCCAGCAGCTTAGGGTGGGGGACTGAGACCCAGTACTTC | CASSLGWGTETQYF | TRBJ2-5 | TRBV7-2 | - | -
TGTGCCAGCAGCCCCGGGGAATTCTATGGCTACACCTTC | CASSPGEFYGYTF | TRBJ1-2 | TRBV5-6 | - | -
TGTGCCAGCAGCTTTCCGGACAGGAACACTGAAGCTTTCTTT | CASSFPDRNTEAFF | TRBJ1-1 | TRBV5-8 | - | -
TGCGCCAGCAGCCAAATAGGGGAGGGCAATGAGCAGTTCTTC | CASSQIGEGNEQFF | TRBJ2-1 | TRBV4-1 | TRBD2 | -
TGTGCCAGCAGGCGCCCCGGGACTAGCGGGAGTAGCAATGAGCAGTTCTTC | CASRRPGTSGSSNEQFF | TRBJ2-1 | TRBV7-2 | TRBD2 | -
TGTGCCAGTCTCCCAGCGGACAGGCGGACTGAAGCTTTCTTT | CASLPADRRTEAFF | TRBJ1-1 | TRBV3-1/TRBV3-2 | TRBD1 | -
TGTGCCAGCAGCTTTATCAGGGACACTGAAGCTTTCTTT | CASSFIRDTEAFF | TRBJ1-1 | TRBV14 | - | -
TGCGCCAGCAGCCGGACAGGCAATCAGCCCCAGCATTTT | CASSRTGNQPQHF | TRBJ1-5 | TRBV10-1 | - | -
TGCAGTGCCAACGGAGTTTACGAGCAGTACTTC | CSANGVYEQYF | TRBJ2-7 | TRBV20-1 | - | once
TGTGCCAGCAGCTCGGGACTAGCGGGACCAGATACGCAGTATTTT | CASSSGLAGPDTQYF | TRBJ2-3 | TRBV5-5 | TRBD2 | -
TGTGCCAGCAGCACAAGACAGGGAAGAAATGAAAAACTGTTTTTT | CASSTRQGRNEKLFF | TRBJ1-4 | TRBV7-9 | TRBD1 | -
TGTGCCAGCAGCAGGGGCAGGGAAGCTTCACCCCTCCACTTT | CASSRGREASPLHF | TRBJ1-6 | TRBV21-1 | - | -
TGCGCCAGCAGCGCAGGCGGGACAGGGGTCTCCTACGAGCAGTACTTC | CASSAGGTGVSYEQYF | TRBJ2-7 | TRBV5-1 | TRBD1 | -
TGTGCCATCAGTGAGTCGAGCGGGAGGACAGATACGCAGTATTTT | CAISESSGRTDTQYF | TRBJ2-3 | TRBV10-3 | TRBD2 | -
TGTGCCAGCGGGCTGCTCCGGGACAGAAAACTATTC | CASGLLRDRKLF | TRBJ2-7 | TRBV6-5 | TRBD1 | -
TGTGCCAGCAGTTTTCTTCGGACAGGGGCGTACCAGCCCCAGCATTTT | CASSFLRTGAYQPQHF | TRBJ1-5 | TRBV6-6 | TRBD1 | -
TGTGCCAGCAGCGTTCGGGACAGGGCCTCTGGAAACACCATATATTTT | CASSVRDRASGNTIYF | TRBJ1-3 | TRBV9 | TRBD1 | -
TGTGCCAGCAGCTATAGCGGGCGGACCACCGGGGAGCTGTTTTTT | CASSYSGRTTGELFF | TRBJ2-2 | TRBV5-6 | TRBD2 | -
TGCGCCAGCAGAGCAGGGGGCGCGGTGACTGAAGCTTTCTTT | CASRAGGAVTEAFF | TRBJ1-1 | TRBV5-1 | TRBD1 | few
TGTGCCAGCAGCACCGGACTAGCGGGACTAGAGACCCAGTACTTC | CASSTGLAGLETQYF | TRBJ2-5 | TRBV9 | TRBD2 | -
TGTGCCACCCGGACAGGGGTACACGAGCAGTACTTC | CATRTGVHEQYF | TRBJ2-7 | TRBV27 | TRBD1 | -
TGCGCCAGCAGCTTGGTTGGCAGGGGGTATGGCTACACCTTC | CASSLVGRGYGYTF | TRBJ1-2 | TRBV5-1 | TRBD1 | -
TGTGCCAGCAGTTACGGCGGATACACTGAAGCTTTCTTT | CASSYGGYTEAFF | TRBJ1-1 | TRBV6-2/TRBV6-3 | - | -
TGTGCCAGCAGCACCCCGCCACAGGCAACGACTAGCAGAGATTTTTACGAGCAGTACTTC | CASSTPPQATTSRDFYEQYF | TRBJ2-7 | TRBV6-6 | TRBD2 | once
TGCAGCGGACTAGGGGGCGCTGGGGCCAACGTCCTGACTTTC | CSGLGGAGANVLTF | TRBJ2-6 | TRBV29-1 | - | once
TGTGCCAGCAGCTTCACACAGGGGTTCGAGCAGTACTTC | CASSFTQGFEQYF | TRBJ2-7 | TRBV11-2 | TRBD1 | -
TGTGCCTGGAGTGTAAGGGGGATGGGGAATGAGCAGTTCTTC | CAWSVRGMGNEQFF | TRBJ2-1 | TRBV30 | - | -
TGCGCCAGCAGCTCTTTAAGTGGGAGGGCCAGCCACAATGAGCAGTTCTTC | CASSSLSGRASHNEQFF | TRBJ2-1 | TRBV5-1 | TRBD2 | -
TGCGCCAGCAGCTCAGGGGGCGCGGGAAATTCACCCCTCCACTTT | CASSSGGAGNSPLHF | TRBJ1-6 | TRBV5-1 | TRBD1 | -
TGTGCCAGCAGCTCGGACTCGAGCGATGAGCAGTTCTTC | CASSSDSSDEQFF | TRBJ2-1 | TRBV5-6 | - | -
TGTGCCAGCAGCTTGCAAATTGACCGGGACAGATCTTACGAGCAGTACTTC | CASSLQIDRDRSYEQYF | TRBJ2-7 | TRBV21-1 | - | -
TGTGCCAGCAAAAGGACAGGCTACGCCGGGGAGCTGTTTTTT | CASKRTGYAGELFF | TRBJ2-2 | TRBV11-3 | TRBD1 | -
TGCGCCAGCAGCTTGGAAGGGCAGGGTAATGAAAAACTGTTTTTT | CASSLEGQGNEKLFF | TRBJ1-4 | TRBV5-1 | - | -
TGCGCCAGCAGCCCTTGGACAGGGGCAAACTATGGCTACACCTTC | CASSPWTGANYGYTF | TRBJ1-2 | TRBV4-1 | TRBD1 | -
TGTGCCAGCAGCCGGGATCCGATTTATCAGCCCCAGCATTTT | CASSRDPIYQPQHF | TRBJ1-5 | TRBV6-5 | - | -
TGCGCCAGCAGCTTGACGGGACAGGGGATAGGTGGCTACACCTTC | CASSLTGQGIGGYTF | TRBJ1-2 | TRBV5-1 | TRBD1 | -
TGTGCCAGCAGTCCCCTTCGCGGGATTCCCACCTTC | CASSPLRGIPTF | TRBJ1-2 | TRBV11-1 | - | -
TGTGCCAGCAGTTTGGGGCCCTTAGGCCACAATGAGCAGTTCTTC | CASSLGPLGHNEQFF | TRBJ2-1 | TRBV6-5 | - | -
TGTGCCAGCAGCCATTTTCTTACTAGCGGCCGTACTAGCACAGATACGCAGTATTTT | CASSHFLTSGRTSTDTQYF | TRBJ2-3 | TRBV5-4 | TRBD2 | -
TGCGCCAGCAGCCTCGGACAGGGCGGTGGCTACACCTTC | CASSLGQGGGYTF | TRBJ1-2 | TRBV5-1 | TRBD1 | -
TGCGCCAGCAGCCAAACAGGGGAAGCTTTCTTT | CASSQTGEAFF | TRBJ1-1 | TRBV4-1 | - | -
TGTGCCAGCAGCTTAGGACTAGCGGGCCTGATACCCTACGAGCAGTACTTC | CASSLGLAGLIPYEQYF | TRBJ2-7 | TRBV7-9 | TRBD2 | once
TGTGCCAGCAGCCCCGGCAAAAACATTCAGTACTTC | CASSPGKNIQYF | TRBJ2-4 | TRBV2 | - | -